This T cell receptor beta chain was identified in a study of blood T cell repertoires in COVID-19 (dated by TCRdb to the early 2020s). With respect to the entire study: Samples covering the acute and convalescent phases of COVID-19 were provided by collaborators in the United States, Italy and Spain. Deeply sampled blood TCRbeta repertoires from subjects exposed to, actively infected with, or recovered from COVID-19 were included in the dataset. Where available, HLA class I and class II types were taken from metadata supplied by the sample provider and were not determined by assay-based typing. Samples came from the ongoing ImmuneRACE study (first 160 participants) plus 1,254 subjects from 6 global collaborators. The repertoires were released in a freely available public database meant as a resource for research on the immune response to SARS-CoV-2. The prospective study material was composed of cDNA or gDNA derived from T cells, B-cell-depleted T cells, or PBMCs. Nearly every sample came with metadata listing a de-identified subject ID, COVID-19 status, age in years and sex. What the work shows at the level of the full study, not this receptor alone: Clinical and demographic metadata were provided uncurated, with the amount varying by source and participant.

TCRbeta CDR3 regions were amplified from genomic DNA using the immunoSEQ Assay, a bias-controlled multiplex PCR. The source study handled its data this way. The number of nucleated cells in each sample was estimated from the amplification of reference gene primers within the assay. To quantify the absolute abundance of each unique TCRbeta CDR3 rearrangement, sequence reads were collapsed and filtered. For each sample, productive Simpson clonality was calculated as the square root of Simpson's diversity index over productive rearrangements. The table was pulled from immuneACCESS by TCRdb, which kept in-frame rearrangements only. Such tables lose some clones; where checked, under half of the loss comes from unresolved V genes, and the rest has no known cause. D and trimming were read from the DNA, whereas the V and J calls and clone size are those reported in that table. The sample data list 200,000 to 300,000 clones, and around nine tenths of these were observed just once. Roughly 4.9% of the sample goes to the ten largest clones.

At the junction V is shortened by 8 bases and J by 3 bases; bases outside the gene matches: 7. CDR1 and CDR2 were assigned from the germline V gene as MDHEN and SYDVKM. The CDR3 measures 15 amino acids from cysteine to phenylalanine. Only the CDR3 DNA is retained, 45 bases long and in frame from the first base. Comment on this clone: Its antigen is not yet known. No per-base quality is available; no much larger clone lies one base away.

In Seattle, one collaborating source enrolled patients while the infection was active and tracked those patients longitudinally over the course of disease. Collaborating institutions collected whole blood in K2EDTA tubes following their own protocols. For TCRbeta analysis, collaborator samples were shipped as frozen whole blood, as isolated PBMCs, or as DNA extracted from either sample type. The sequencing input was peripheral blood. This TCR was sampled from a woman aged 55-70 years with COVID-19, enrolled during active disease. In this chain, TRBV28 is recombined with TRBJ2-2, and TRBD1 aligns with 9 junction nucleotides. The encoded CDR3 is CASSPGQGHTGELFF. The nucleotides read TGTGCCAGCTCCCCGGGACAGGGTCACACCGGGGAGCTGTTTTTT.